These T cell receptor beta chains were read from a single sample in a study of cytomegalovirus exposure and HLA in healthy donors. The method was immunoSEQ multiplex PCR; TCRdb's version includes in-frame clones alone and lacks a portion of them. This sample has 100,000 to 150,000 clones, with just under 75% found just once. Sequencing used PBMCs. These receptors all come from a man aged 55 to 70 in good health and CMV-seropositive. The CDR3 runs from the conserved cysteine through the conserved F or W. The order of the fields is CDR3 protein, CDR3 DNA, clone size, V gene, J gene, D gene. A D gene is named only where the DNA matches it firmly. Clone size is stated in some rows and not others, as once, few, many or a class when expanded.

cdr3_aa: CASSVEGGFNTEAFF
cdr3_nt: TGTGCCAGCAGTGTGGAGGGGGGGTTTAACACTGAAGCTTTCTTT
clone_size: once
v_call: TRBV6-4
j_call: TRBJ1-1
d_call: -

cdr3_aa: CASTLSIHNSPLHF
cdr3_nt: TGTGCCAGCACCCTAAGCATCCATAATTCACCCCTCCACTTT
clone_size: -
v_call: TRBV6-1
j_call: TRBJ1-6
d_call: -

cdr3_aa: CAISESVQGILGTQYF
cdr3_nt: TGTGCCATCAGTGAGTCGGTACAGGGGATTCTTGGCACGCAGTATTTT
clone_size: once
v_call: TRBV10-3
j_call: TRBJ2-3
d_call: TRBD1

cdr3_aa: CASSDPGGRNEQYF
cdr3_nt: TGTGCCAGCAGTGACCCAGGGGGGCGGAACGAGCAGTACTTC
clone_size: -
v_call: TRBV28
j_call: TRBJ2-7
d_call: -

cdr3_aa: CASSPHGQGDTEAFF
cdr3_nt: TGTGCCAGCAGCCCCCACGGACAGGGGGACACTGAAGCTTTCTTT
clone_size: -
v_call: TRBV2
j_call: TRBJ1-1
d_call: TRBD1

cdr3_aa: CASRYSTSKQETQYF
cdr3_nt: TGCGCCAGCAGGTACTCAACTAGTAAGCAAGAGACCCAGTACTTC
clone_size: -
v_call: TRBV5-1
j_call: TRBJ2-5
d_call: -

cdr3_aa: CASSQDGQISGYTF
cdr3_nt: TGCGCCAGCAGCCAAGATGGGCAGATTAGTGGCTACACCTTC
clone_size: -
v_call: TRBV4-1
j_call: TRBJ1-2
d_call: -

cdr3_aa: CASRNLAGEDTQYF
cdr3_nt: TGTGCCAGCAGAAACTTAGCGGGGGAGGATACGCAGTATTTT
clone_size: -
v_call: TRBV28
j_call: TRBJ2-3
d_call: TRBD2

cdr3_aa: CAISGGQNTEAFF
cdr3_nt: TGTGCCATCAGTGGGGGACAAAACACTGAAGCTTTCTTT
clone_size: -
v_call: TRBV10-3
j_call: TRBJ1-1
d_call: -

cdr3_aa: CASSVRSSYNEQFF
cdr3_nt: TGTGCCAGCAGCGTACGGAGCTCCTACAATGAGCAGTTCTTC
clone_size: -
v_call: TRBV9
j_call: TRBJ2-1
d_call: -

cdr3_aa: CASSPASTDTQYF
cdr3_nt: TGTGCCAGCTCACCGGCAAGCACAGATACGCAGTATTTT
clone_size: -
v_call: TRBV18
j_call: TRBJ2-3
d_call: -